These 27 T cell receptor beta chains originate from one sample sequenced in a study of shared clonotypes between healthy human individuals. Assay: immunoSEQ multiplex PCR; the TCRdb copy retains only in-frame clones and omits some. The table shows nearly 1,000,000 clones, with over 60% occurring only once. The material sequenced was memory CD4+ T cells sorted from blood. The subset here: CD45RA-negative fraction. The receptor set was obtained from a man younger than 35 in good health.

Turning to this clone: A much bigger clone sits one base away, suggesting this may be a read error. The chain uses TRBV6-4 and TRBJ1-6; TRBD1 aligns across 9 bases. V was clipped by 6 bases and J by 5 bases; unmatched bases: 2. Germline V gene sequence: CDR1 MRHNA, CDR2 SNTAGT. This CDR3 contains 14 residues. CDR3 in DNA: TGTGCCAGCAGCCGGGACAGGGATAATTCACCCCTCCACTTT. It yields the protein CASSRDRDNSPLHF.

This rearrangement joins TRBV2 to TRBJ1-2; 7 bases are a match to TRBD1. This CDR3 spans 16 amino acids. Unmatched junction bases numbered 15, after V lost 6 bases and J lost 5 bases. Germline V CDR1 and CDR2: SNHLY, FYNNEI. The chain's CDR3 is CASRNRVGQISYGYTF. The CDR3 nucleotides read TGTGCCAGCAGAAACCGCGTGGGACAGATATCTTATGGCTACACCTTC.

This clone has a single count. The CDR3 bases are TGCGCCAGCACATTGAGCGGGAGTTACCCCTATGCCTACGAGCAGTACTTC. Protein: CASTLSGSYPYAYEQYF. This chain connects TRBV10-1 to TRBJ2-7; TRBD2 matches 8 bases. This CDR3 is 17 amino acids long. With 7 bases clipped from V and 2 bases from J, the junction kept 16 bases outside the gene matches. CDR1 is WNHNN and CDR2 is SYGVQD in the germline V gene (reference sequence).

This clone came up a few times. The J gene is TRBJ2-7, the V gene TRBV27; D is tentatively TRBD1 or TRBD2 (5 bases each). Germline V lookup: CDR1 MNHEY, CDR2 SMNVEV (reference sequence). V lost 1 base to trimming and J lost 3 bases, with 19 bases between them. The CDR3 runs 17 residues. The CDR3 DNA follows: TGTGCCAGCAGTTTATTGGGGACGGACGATGGTGGCTACGAGCAGTACTTC. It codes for CASSLLGTDDGGYEQYF.

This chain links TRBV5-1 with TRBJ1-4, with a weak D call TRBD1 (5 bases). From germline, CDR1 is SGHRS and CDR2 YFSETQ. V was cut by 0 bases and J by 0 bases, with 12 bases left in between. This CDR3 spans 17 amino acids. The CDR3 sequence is CASSLGSPGPTNEKLFF. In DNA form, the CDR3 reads TGCGCCAGCAGCTTGGGTTCCCCGGGACCAACTAATGAAAAACTGTTTTTT.

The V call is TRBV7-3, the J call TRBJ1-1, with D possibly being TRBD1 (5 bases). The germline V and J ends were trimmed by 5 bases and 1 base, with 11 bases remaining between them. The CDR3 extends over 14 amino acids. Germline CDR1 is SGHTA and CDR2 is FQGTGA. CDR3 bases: TGTGCCAGCAGCCCGGGACGGACGAACACTGAAGCTTTCTTT. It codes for CASSPGRTNTEAFF.

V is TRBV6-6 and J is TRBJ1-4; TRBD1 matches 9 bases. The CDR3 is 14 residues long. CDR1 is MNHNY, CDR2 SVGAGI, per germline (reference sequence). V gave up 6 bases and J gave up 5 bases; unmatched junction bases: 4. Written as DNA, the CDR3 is TGTGCCAGCAGATGGACAGGGGAGAATGAAAAACTGTTTTTT. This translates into CASRWTGENEKLFF.

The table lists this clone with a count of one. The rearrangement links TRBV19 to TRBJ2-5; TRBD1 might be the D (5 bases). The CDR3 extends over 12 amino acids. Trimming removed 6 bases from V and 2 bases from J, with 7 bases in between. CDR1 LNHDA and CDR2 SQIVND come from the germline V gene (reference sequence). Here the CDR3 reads CASRSGQETQYF. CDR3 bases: TGTGCCAGTAGGTCAGGGCAAGAGACCCAGTACTTC.

CDR3 loop: CASSYQGSTDTQYF. CDR3 DNA sequence: TGTGCCAGCAGTTACCAGGGCTCCACAGATACGCAGTATTTT. The V call is TRBV6-6, the J call TRBJ2-3, with D perhaps matching TRBD1 (5 bases). The CDR3 is made up of 14 amino acids. The germline CDR1 and CDR2 sequences are MNHNY and SVGAGI (reference sequence). V lost 2 bases, J lost 2 bases, and 8 bases lay in between.

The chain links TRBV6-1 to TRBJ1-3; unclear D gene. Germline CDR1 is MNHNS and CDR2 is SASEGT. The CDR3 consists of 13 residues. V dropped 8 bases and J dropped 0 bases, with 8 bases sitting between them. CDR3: CASRASSGNTIYF. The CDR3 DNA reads TGTGCCAGCCGCGCATCCTCTGGAAACACCATATATTTT.

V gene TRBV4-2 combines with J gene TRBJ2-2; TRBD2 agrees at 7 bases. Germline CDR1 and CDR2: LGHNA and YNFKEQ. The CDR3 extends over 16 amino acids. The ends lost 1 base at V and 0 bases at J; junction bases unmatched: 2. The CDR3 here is CASSQAGTTNTGELFF. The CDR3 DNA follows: TGTGCCAGCAGCCAAGCCGGGACTACGAACACCGGGGAGCTGTTTTTT.

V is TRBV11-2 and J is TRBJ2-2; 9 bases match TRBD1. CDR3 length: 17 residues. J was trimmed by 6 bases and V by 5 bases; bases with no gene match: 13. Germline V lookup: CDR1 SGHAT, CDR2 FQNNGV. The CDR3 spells CASSPRRTGERAGELFF. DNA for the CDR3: TGTGCCAGCAGCCCCCGGAGGACAGGGGAAAGAGCCGGGGAGCTGTTTTTT.

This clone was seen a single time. As DNA, the CDR3 is TGTGCCAGCAGCTCTCGGACTAGCGGGACCCCCTACGAGCAGTACTTC. Translation gives CASSSRTSGTPYEQYF. V is TRBV5-4 and J is TRBJ2-7, with TRBD2 matching 12 bases. After removal of 3 bases from V and 2 bases from J, the junction contained 6 bases not matched to a gene. Per germline, CDR1 SGHNT and CDR2 YYREEE (reference sequence). The CDR3 is 16 amino acids.

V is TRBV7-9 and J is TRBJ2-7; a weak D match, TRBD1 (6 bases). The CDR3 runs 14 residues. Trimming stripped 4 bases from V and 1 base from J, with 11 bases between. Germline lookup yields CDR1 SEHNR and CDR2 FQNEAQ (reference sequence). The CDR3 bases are TGTGCCAGCAGCTCCTTAGACAGGTCCTACGAGCAGTACTTC. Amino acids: CASSSLDRSYEQYF.

The CDR3 here is CASSYKATVFF. In nucleotides, the CDR3 is TGTGCCAGCAGTTACAAAGCTACAGTCTTCTTC. The chain is built from TRBV6-5 and TRBJ2-1; D gene ambiguous. Germline loops: CDR1 MNHEY, CDR2 SVGAGI. Trimming removed 2 bases at V and 16 bases at J, with 12 bases between. The CDR3 is 11 amino acids.

The CDR3 DNA reads as TGCGCCAGCAGTGAGTCGGGCAGGGGGAACACTGAAGCTTTCTTT. It yields the protein CASSESGRGNTEAFF. The V and J genes are TRBV10-1 and TRBJ1-1; perhaps TRBD1 as D (6 bases). The CDR3 runs to 15 residues. Germline lookup yields CDR1 WNHNN and CDR2 SYGVQD (reference sequence). V was shortened by 0 bases and J by 1 base, with 9 bases between the two germline ends.

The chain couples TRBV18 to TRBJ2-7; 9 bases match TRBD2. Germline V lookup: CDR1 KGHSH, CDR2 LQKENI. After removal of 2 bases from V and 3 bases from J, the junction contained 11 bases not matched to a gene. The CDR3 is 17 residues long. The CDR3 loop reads CASSPAGGDYQSYEQYF. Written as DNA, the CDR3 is TGTGCCAGCTCACCAGCGGGGGGGGACTATCAAAGCTACGAGCAGTACTTC.

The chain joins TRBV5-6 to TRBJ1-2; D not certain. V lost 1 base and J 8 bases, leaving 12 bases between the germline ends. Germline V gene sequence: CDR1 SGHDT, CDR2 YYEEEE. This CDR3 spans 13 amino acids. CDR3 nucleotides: TGTGCCAGCAGCTTGATTGTTGAGCGAGGCTACACCTTC. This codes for CASSLIVERGYTF.

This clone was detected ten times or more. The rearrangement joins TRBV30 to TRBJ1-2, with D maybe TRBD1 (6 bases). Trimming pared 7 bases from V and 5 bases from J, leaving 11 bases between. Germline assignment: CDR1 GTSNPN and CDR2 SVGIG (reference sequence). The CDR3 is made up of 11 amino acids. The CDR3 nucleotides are TGTGCCTTCGACAGGTTGTATGGCTACACCTTC. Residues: CAFDRLYGYTF.

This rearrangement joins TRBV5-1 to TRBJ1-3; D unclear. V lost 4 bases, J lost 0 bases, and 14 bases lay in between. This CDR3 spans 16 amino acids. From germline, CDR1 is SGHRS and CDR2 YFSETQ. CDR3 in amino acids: CASSRGKKDSGNTIYF. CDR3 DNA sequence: TGCGCCAGCAGCCGTGGGAAAAAGGACTCTGGAAACACCATATATTTT.

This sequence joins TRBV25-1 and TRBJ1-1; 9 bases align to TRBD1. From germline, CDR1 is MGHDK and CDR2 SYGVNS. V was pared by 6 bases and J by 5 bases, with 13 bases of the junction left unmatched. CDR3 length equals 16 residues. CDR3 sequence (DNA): TGTGCCAGCAGGCTGCCCCGGGACAGGGTTTCTACTGAAGCTTTCTTT. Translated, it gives CASRLPRDRVSTEAFF.

Here the CDR3 reads CASSISHRTGELFF. The CDR3 nucleotides are TGTGCCAGCAGTATCTCCCACCGGACCGGGGAGCTGTTTTTT. J is TRBJ2-2 and V is TRBV2; no reliable D call. The ends were cut back, 5 bases at V and 5 bases at J, with 12 bases in the middle. CDR1 SNHLY and CDR2 FYNNEI come from the germline V gene. This CDR3 is built from 14 residues.

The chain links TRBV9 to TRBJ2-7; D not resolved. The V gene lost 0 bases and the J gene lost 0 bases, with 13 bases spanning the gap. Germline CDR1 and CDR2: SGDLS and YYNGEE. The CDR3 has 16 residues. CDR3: CASSVDPGPVSYEQYF. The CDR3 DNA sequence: TGTGCCAGCAGCGTAGATCCGGGCCCGGTCTCCTACGAGCAGTACTTC.

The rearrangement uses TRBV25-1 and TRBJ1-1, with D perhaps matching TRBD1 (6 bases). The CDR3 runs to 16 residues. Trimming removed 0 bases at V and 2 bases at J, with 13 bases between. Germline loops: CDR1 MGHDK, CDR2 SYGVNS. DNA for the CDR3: TGTGCCAGCAGTGAATATTTTGCAGGGGCAAACACTGAAGCTTTCTTT. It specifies CASSEYFAGANTEAFF. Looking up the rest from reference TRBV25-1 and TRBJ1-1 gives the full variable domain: EADIYQTPRYLVIGTGKKITLECSQTMGHDKMYWYQQDPGMELHLIHYSYGVNSTEKGDLSSESTVSRIRTEHFPLTLESARPSHTSQYLCASSEYFAGANTEAFFGQGTRLTVV.

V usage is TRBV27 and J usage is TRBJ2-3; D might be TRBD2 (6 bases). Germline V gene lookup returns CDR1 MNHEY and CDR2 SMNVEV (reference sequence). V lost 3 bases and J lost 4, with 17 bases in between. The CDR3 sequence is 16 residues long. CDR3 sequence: CASSFRAGRVADTQYF. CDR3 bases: TGTGCCAGCAGTTTTAGGGCGGGACGGGTTGCAGATACGCAGTATTTT.

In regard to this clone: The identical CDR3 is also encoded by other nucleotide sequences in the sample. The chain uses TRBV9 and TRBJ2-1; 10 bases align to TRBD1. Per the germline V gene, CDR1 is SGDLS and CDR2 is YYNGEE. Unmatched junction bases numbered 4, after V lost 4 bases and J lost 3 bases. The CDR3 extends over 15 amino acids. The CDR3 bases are TGTGCCAGCAGCCCCCGGGACAGGGGCTACAATGAGCAGTTCTTC. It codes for CASSPRDRGYNEQFF.

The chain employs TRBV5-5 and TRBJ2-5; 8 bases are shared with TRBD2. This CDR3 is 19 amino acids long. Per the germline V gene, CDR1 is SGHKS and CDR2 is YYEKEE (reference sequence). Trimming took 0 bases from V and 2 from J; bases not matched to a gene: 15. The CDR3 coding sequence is TGTGCCAGCAGCTTGGCCCGAGGGCTAGCGGGCTGGGGACAAGAGACCCAGTACTTC. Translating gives CASSLARGLAGWGQETQYF.